The text below deals with one T cell receptor (beta chain). Antigen: not known. This record belongs to a study of beta chain features in type 1 diabetes. Trimming cost V 1 base and J 6 bases; bases outside gene matches: 7. The CDR3 has 16 amino acids. From germline, CDR1 is SQVTM and CDR2 ANQGSEA. The investigators reverse transcribed all of the isolated RNA, so they sequenced expressed TCRB transcripts. Some clones are missing from TCRdb's copy, which holds only in-frame ones; the method was immunoSEQ multiplex PCR. The sample lists hundreds of thousands of clones, about 30% occurring once. Points from the study as a whole: TCRB CDR3s were moderately but significantly shorter in Type 1 diabetes patients in all four CD4+ subsets. The question of HLA type influencing TCRB rearrangement was one that remained unresolved here.

Sequencing was carried out using naive CD4+ T cells from blood. The rearrangement joins TRBV29-1 to TRBJ2-3, with TRBD2 identical over 13 bases. The sequence derives from a young man in good health. For the CDR3, the DNA is TGCAGCGTTGAAGTCGGACTAGCGGGAGAATCCGATACGCAGTATTTT. Protein product: CSVEVGLAGESDTQYF.